One and the same sample provided the 31 T cell receptor beta chains below, sequenced in a study of blood T cell repertoires in COVID-19 (TCRdb year 2020). The library was generated by the immunoSEQ multiplex PCR assay. TCRdb took over this immuneACCESS table, retaining in-frame rearrangements with V and J assigned. Such tables are incomplete; in checked studies, under half of the missing clones stem from an unresolved V gene, and the remainder is unexplained. This sample holds about 150,000 clones; over 90% were observed only once. Around 0.53% of the sample comes from the top ten. Material: peripheral blood. These receptor sequences come from a man aged 50 to 59 with acute or convalescent COVID-19.

The chain links TRBV13 to TRBJ2-5; D ambiguous. The V and J ends lost 1 base and 1 base respectively, with 4 bases between them. Germline V gene sequence: CDR1 PRHDT, CDR2 FYEKMQ (reference sequence). The CDR3 length is 13 residues. CDR3 nucleotides: TGTGCCAGCAGCTTAGACATCCAAGAGACCCAGTACTTC. It encodes CASSLDIQETQYF.

The V and J genes are TRBV27 and TRBJ2-3; 9 positions agree with TRBD2. The CDR3 is made up of 15 amino acids. Unmatched junction bases numbered 5, after V lost 7 bases and J lost 0 bases. CDR1 and CDR2 from the germline V gene are MNHEY and SMNVEV (reference sequence). The DNA of the CDR3 is TGTGCCAGCACCTTCAGCGGGAGGAGCACAGATACGCAGTATTTT. It codes for CASTFSGRSTDTQYF.

The V call is TRBV7-9, the J call TRBJ1-1; D is undetermined. The CDR3 is 14 residues long. Germline V gene data show CDR1 as SEHNR and CDR2 as FQNEAQ (reference sequence). The V and J ends lost 3 bases and 1 base respectively, with 9 bases between them. The CDR3 protein is CASSFLGRNTEAFF. In nucleotides, the CDR3 is TGTGCCAGCAGCTTTTTAGGGAGGAACACTGAAGCTTTCTTT.

The rearrangement uses TRBV2 and TRBJ2-1, with 10 bases that match TRBD2. This CDR3 has 14 residues. J lost 8 bases, V lost 9 bases, and 10 bases had no gene match. CDR1 and CDR2 from the germline V gene are SNHLY and FYNNEI. The CDR3 spells CARSLAGGGDEQFF. For the CDR3, the DNA is TGTGCCAGAAGCTTAGCGGGAGGCGGGGATGAGCAGTTCTTC. Looking up the rest from reference TRBV2 and TRBJ2-1 gives the full variable domain: EPEVTQTPSHQVTQMGQEVILRCVPISNHLYFYWYRQILGQKVEFLVSFYNNEISEKSEIFDDQFSVERPDGSNFTLKIRSTKLEDSAMYFCARSLAGGGDEQFFGPGTRLTVL.

This rearrangement joins TRBV18 to TRBJ2-2; D might be TRBD1 (6 bases). CDR3 length equals 16 residues. Germline V gene data show CDR1 as KGHSH and CDR2 as LQKENI. The V and J ends lost 3 bases and 2 bases respectively, with 13 bases between them. The CDR3 sequence is CASSPVFGTNTGELFF. For the CDR3, the DNA is TGTGCCAGCTCACCGGTATTCGGGACAAACACCGGGGAGCTGTTTTTT.

V usage is TRBV7-9 and J usage is TRBJ1-2; D might be TRBD1 (5 bases). Germline CDR1 SEHNR, CDR2 FQNEAQ (reference sequence). V lost 2 bases and J lost 3, with 16 bases in between. The CDR3 has 16 residues. This chain's CDR3 is CASSLNGYSRDYGYTF. The CDR3 DNA follows: TGTGCCAGCAGCTTAAACGGGTACAGCAGGGACTATGGCTACACCTTC.

The chain couples TRBV6-2 or TRBV6-3 to TRBJ2-1, with a tentative D call TRBD2 (5 bases). V lost 5 bases to trimming and J lost 5 bases, with 19 bases between them. In germline, CDR1 is MNHEY, CDR2 SVGEGT. CDR3 size: 16 residues. This chain's CDR3 is CASSGLISNTDNEQFF. CDR3 DNA sequence: TGTGCCAGCAGTGGACTCATCTCTAATACCGACAATGAGCAGTTCTTC.

This rearrangement joins TRBV4-2 to TRBJ2-7; a weak D match, TRBD1 (6 bases). This CDR3 comprises 18 residues. Trimming pared 3 bases from V and 0 bases from J, leaving 21 bases between. Germline values: CDR1 LGHNA, CDR2 YNFKEQ. CDR3 amino acids: CASSHGPPTGLTSYEQYF. CDR3 bases: TGTGCCAGCAGCCACGGCCCCCCGACAGGACTCACCTCCTACGAGCAGTACTTC.

This clone was detected once. The rearrangement joins TRBV9 to TRBJ1-1; tentative D call: TRBD1 (5 bases). Germline assignment: CDR1 SGDLS and CDR2 YYNGEE. V dropped 4 bases and J dropped 6 bases, with 16 bases sitting between them. The length of the CDR3 is 14 residues. CDR3 protein: CASSRWGGDPEAFF. The CDR3 region has the DNA TGTGCCAGCAGCCGCTGGGGGGGTGATCCTGAAGCTTTCTTT.

This clone was observed a few times. CDR3 protein: CASSITGTGVGEKLFF. Written as DNA, the CDR3 is TGTGCCAGCAGCATAACCGGGACAGGGGTCGGAGAAAAACTGTTTTTT. The V and J genes are TRBV7-9 and TRBJ1-4; 10 bases line up with TRBD1. Germline V gene lookup returns CDR1 SEHNR and CDR2 FQNEAQ (reference sequence). The CDR3 loop spans 16 amino acids. The V segment lost 5 bases and the J segment 8 bases; nucleotides outside the gene matches: 11.

This rearrangement joins TRBV5-4 to TRBJ2-1, with a tentative D call TRBD2 (5 bases). V was shortened by 4 bases and J by 0 bases, with 14 bases between the two germline ends. This CDR3 region has 16 residues. Germline-derived CDR1 and CDR2 are SGHNT and YYREEE (reference sequence). CDR3 nucleotides: TGTGCCAGCAGCACTAGGACCGGAAGCTCCTACAATGAGCAGTTCTTC. This translates into CASSTRTGSSYNEQFF.

The rearrangement joins TRBV7-2 to TRBJ1-1, with 8 bases identical to TRBD1. Trimming took 5 bases from V and 7 from J; bases not matched to a gene: 6. This CDR3 spans 13 amino acids. The germline gives CDR1 SGHTA, CDR2 FQGNSA. In DNA, the CDR3 is TGTGCCAGCAGCCCACAGGGGGAAGATGAAGCTTTCTTT. Translating it yields CASSPQGEDEAFF. Full variable domain (outside the CDR3, taken from reference TRBV7-2 and TRBJ1-1): GAGVSQSPSNKVTEKGKDVELRCDPISGHTALYWYRQSLGQGLEFLIYFQGNSAPDKSGLPSDRFSAERTGGSVSTLTIQRTQQEDSAVYLCASSPQGEDEAFFGQGTRLTVV.

This clone was observed a single time. The CDR3 sequence: CASSPVRSGTGVSYNEQFF. The DNA for the CDR3 is TGTGCCAGCAGCCCGGTTAGATCCGGGACAGGAGTCTCCTACAATGAGCAGTTCTTC. This chain links TRBV5-6 with TRBJ2-1, with 8 nucleotides matching TRBD1. The length of the CDR3 is 19 residues. Germline V gene data show CDR1 as SGHDT and CDR2 as YYEEEE. V was pared by 4 bases and J by 0 bases, with 15 bases of the junction left unmatched. The full variable domain, completed using reference TRBV5-6 and TRBJ2-1, is DAGVTQSPTHLIKTRGQQVTLRCSPKSGHDTVSWYQQALGQGPQFIFQYYEEEERQRGNFPDRFSGHQFPNYSSELNVNALLLGDSALYLCASSPVRSGTGVSYNEQFFGPGTRLTVL.

The rearrangement links TRBV27 to TRBJ2-1; D possibly corresponds to TRBD2 (5 bases). Germline loops: CDR1 MNHEY, CDR2 SMNVEV (reference sequence). This CDR3 contains 15 residues. V was trimmed by 7 bases and J by 1 base, leaving 14 bases between them. CDR3 nucleotides: TGTGCCAGCATGGAGAGGGTAAGGTCCTACAATGAGCAGTTCTTC. This codes for CASMERVRSYNEQFF.

CDR3 DNA: TGTGCCAGCTCAATCGACGTCCGAGGGAATCAGCCCCAGCATTTT. As protein: CASSIDVRGNQPQHF. The chain is built from TRBV18 and TRBJ1-5; D uncertain. The CDR3 runs 15 residues. CDR1 is KGHSH, CDR2 LQKENI, per germline. The V and J ends lost 5 bases and 4 bases respectively, with 15 bases between them.

The chain links TRBV19 to TRBJ2-7; TRBD2 matches 9 bases. This CDR3 is 15 amino acids long. Germline-derived CDR1 and CDR2 are LNHDA and SQIVND (reference sequence). The trim removed 5 bases at V and 3 bases at J, leaving 8 bases unmatched. CDR3 loop: CASSYLAGMNYEQYF. CDR3 DNA sequence: TGTGCCAGTAGTTATCTAGCGGGGATGAACTACGAGCAGTACTTC.

A remark on this clone: Other DNA sequences in this sample translate to the same CDR3. The chain links TRBV24-1 to TRBJ2-1; 7 bases map to TRBD1. The CDR3 loop spans 14 amino acids. The junction had 3 bases not matched to a gene; V was cut back by 7 bases and J by 1 base. Per the germline V gene, CDR1 is KGHDR and CDR2 is SFDVKD. The CDR3 region has the DNA TGTGCCACCAGCGCGACAGGGTCCTACAATGAGCAGTTCTTC. This sequence encodes CATSATGSYNEQFF.

The chain is built from TRBV5-1 and TRBJ2-6, with 7 positions matching TRBD2. From germline, CDR1 is SGHRS and CDR2 YFSETQ. The trim removed 1 base at V and 3 bases at J, leaving 1 base unmatched. CDR3 length equals 15 residues. The CDR3 region is CASSLTGGGANVLTF. The DNA for the CDR3 is TGCGCCAGCAGCTTGACGGGAGGTGGGGCCAACGTCCTGACTTTC.

The sample holds one count of this clone. At one boundary the junction diverges from the germline segment, which might be a read error. V is TRBV7-7 and J is TRBJ2-4; 8 bases agree with TRBD1. Germline V gives CDR1 SSHAT, CDR2 FNYEAQ (reference sequence). This CDR3 contains 15 residues. Here the CDR3 reads CASSSFDRGENIQYF. The DNA of the CDR3 is TGTGCTAGCAGCTCCTTCGACAGGGGAGAAAACATTCAGTACTTC.

CDR3 residues: CATKRDSSPQNEKLFF. As DNA, the CDR3 is TGTGCCACGAAACGGGACAGCTCTCCTCAGAATGAAAAACTGTTTTTT. The rearrangement joins TRBV19 to TRBJ1-4; TRBD1 agrees at 7 bases. This CDR3 is 16 amino acids long. Trimming removed 10 bases from V and 5 bases from J; junction bases left unmatched: 16. Germline values: CDR1 LNHDA, CDR2 SQIVND (reference sequence).

This chain joins TRBV5-4 and TRBJ1-1, with TRBD1 as a possible D gene (6 bases). The V gene lost 0 bases and the J gene lost 1 base, with 10 bases spanning the gap. Germline CDR1 is SGHNT and CDR2 is YYREEE (reference sequence). The CDR3 consists of 15 residues. The CDR3 is CASSLAGGRNTEAFF. DNA for the CDR3: TGTGCCAGCAGCTTGGCGGGGGGCCGGAACACTGAAGCTTTCTTT.

V and J are TRBV6-2 or TRBV6-3 and TRBJ2-2, with TRBD2 matching over 12 bases. The CDR3 totals 15 residues. Trimming removed 6 bases from V and 9 bases from J; junction bases left unmatched: 8. Germline values: CDR1 MNHEY, CDR2 SVGEGT. CDR3 region: CASRPLAGGPRELFF. CDR3 sequence (DNA): TGTGCCAGCAGACCTCTAGCGGGGGGGCCCCGGGAGCTGTTTTTT.

The V and J genes are TRBV25-1 and TRBJ1-2; D remains unclear. Trimming left V 4 bases short and J 0 bases short, with 12 bases between. The CDR3 runs 15 residues. CDR1 and CDR2 (germline): MGHDK, SYGVNS. CDR3 sequence reads: CASSGVRQANYGYTF. Here the CDR3 DNA reads TGTGCCAGCAGTGGGGTGAGACAAGCTAACTATGGCTACACCTTC.

This clone was seen only a few times. The rearrangement links TRBV6-5 to TRBJ2-1; possible D gene TRBD2, 5 bases. Germline CDR1 and CDR2: MNHEY and SVGAGI. Trimming removed 3 bases at V and 5 bases at J, with 17 bases between. The length of the CDR3 is 16 residues. CDR3 DNA sequence: TGTGCCAGCAGTTATTCCTCGGGCTCGAGGGACAATGAGCAGTTCTTC. Encoded protein: CASSYSSGSRDNEQFF.

This clone was seen a few times. V gene TRBV7-2 combines with J gene TRBJ2-5; 9 bases map to TRBD2. Per germline, CDR1 SGHTA and CDR2 FQGNSA. CDR3 length: 18 amino acids. V dropped 2 bases and J dropped 1; count of bases not matched to a gene: 11. CDR3 DNA: TGTGCCAGCAGCTTAACCAGCGGGGGGACAAGCTTCCAAGAGACCCAGTACTTC. Translation: CASSLTSGGTSFQETQYF.

The chain employs TRBV19 and TRBJ2-1, with D possibly matching TRBD1 (5 bases). There are 15 residues in the CDR3. Per the germline V gene, CDR1 is LNHDA and CDR2 is SQIVND (reference sequence). V was cut by 1 base and J by 6 bases, with 13 bases left in between. In DNA form, the CDR3 reads TGTGCCAGTAGTATAGCGGGCCTCAGGGTCAATGAGCAGTTCTTC. It is translated as CASSIAGLRVNEQFF. The whole variable domain, filled in from reference TRBV19 and TRBJ2-1, reads DGGITQSPKYLFRKEGQNVTLSCEQNLNHDAMYWYRQDPGQGLRLIYYSQIVNDFQKGDIAEGYSVSREKKESFPLTVTSAQKNPTAFYLCASSIAGLRVNEQFFGPGTRLTVL.

V is TRBV7-8 and J is TRBJ2-7; D is unresolved. CDR3 size: 15 residues. Per germline, CDR1 SGHVS and CDR2 FQNEAQ. Deletions cut 0 bases from V and 3 bases from J, with 12 bases between. The CDR3 coding sequence is TGTGCCAGCAGCTTAGCTCGGCAGGCGAGCTACGAGCAGTACTTC. Residues: CASSLARQASYEQYF.

The V gene is TRBV7-2, the J gene TRBJ2-3; D is possibly TRBD1 (6 bases). Trimming removed 5 bases at V and 4 bases at J, with 16 bases between. The CDR3 contains 15 residues. The germline CDR1 and CDR2 sequences are SGHTA and FQGNSA. CDR3 in amino acids: CASSRGPGDADTQYF. The CDR3 nucleotides read TGTGCCAGCAGCCGTGGCCCAGGGGATGCAGATACGCAGTATTTT.

The chain joins TRBV28 to TRBJ2-7; TRBD1 aligns across 10 bases. Germline V lookup: CDR1 MDHEN, CDR2 SYDVKM. V was clipped by 6 bases and J by 6 bases; unmatched bases: 8. There are 14 residues in the CDR3. The CDR3 sequence: CASRTDWTGGEQYF. The CDR3 coding sequence is TGTGCCAGCAGGACGGATTGGACAGGGGGCGAGCAGTACTTC.

The chain is built from TRBV28 and TRBJ1-2, with no clear D. Germline CDR1 is MDHEN and CDR2 is SYDVKM. This CDR3 region has 12 residues. Trimming pared 10 bases from V and 1 base from J, leaving 10 bases between. In nucleotides, the CDR3 is TGTGCCACCCTGGAGAGTAACTATGGCTACACCTTC. It translates to CATLESNYGYTF.

The rearrangement joins TRBV7-2 to TRBJ1-5, with D maybe TRBD1 (5 bases). Looked up from germline, CDR1 is SGHTA and CDR2 is FQGNSA. V was pared by 1 base and J by 2 bases, with 6 bases between. The CDR3 sequence is 14 residues long. CDR3 bases: TGTGCCAGCAGCTTAGGGGGGGGCAATCAGCCCCAGCATTTT. Its protein product is CASSLGGGNQPQHF.